This is a list of T cell receptor beta chains from one sample in a study of beta chain features in type 1 diabetes. Method: immunoSEQ multiplex PCR; TCRdb's copy keeps in-frame clones and lacks some. Here the sample spans hundreds of thousands of clones, 12% to 15% being singletons. The sample was central memory CD4+ T cells from blood. The receptors were sampled from a man younger than 40 in good health. Each CDR3 is given with its conserved first and last residue. D genes are given only for firm matches. Rows give clone size only sometimes, using once, few, many, or a class for an expanded clone.

abundance: .
v_gene: TRBV7-2
d_gene: .
j_gene: TRBJ2-4
len: 15
CDR3aa: CASSQERHRGHIQYF
CDR3nt: TGTGCCAGCAGCCAAGAGCGGCACCGGGGGCACATTCAGTACTTC

abundance: many
v_gene: TRBV7-2
d_gene: .
j_gene: TRBJ2-5
len: 11
CDR3aa: CASSSTETQYF
CDR3nt: TGTGCCAGCAGTTCAACGGAGACCCAGTACTTC

abundance: few
v_gene: TRBV11-2
d_gene: .
j_gene: TRBJ2-5
len: 10
CDR3aa: CASSLETQYF
CDR3nt: TGTGCCAGCAGCTTAGAGACCCAGTACTTC

abundance: .
v_gene: TRBV6-5
d_gene: .
j_gene: TRBJ2-5
len: 12
CDR3aa: CASSRTGETQYF
CDR3nt: TGTGCCAGCAGTCGGACGGGGGAGACCCAGTACTTC

abundance: .
v_gene: TRBV11-3
d_gene: TRBD2
j_gene: TRBJ2-1
len: 17
CDR3aa: CASRPTPGLAGAHQQFF
CDR3nt: TGTGCCAGCAGACCTACCCCGGGACTAGCGGGGGCCCACCAGCAGTTCTTC

abundance: .
v_gene: TRBV4-1
d_gene: TRBD1
j_gene: TRBJ1-4
len: 17
CDR3aa: CASSQVFSTGGREKLFF
CDR3nt: TGCGCCAGCAGCCAAGTTTTCTCGACAGGGGGTAGGGAAAAACTGTTTTTT

abundance: few
v_gene: TRBV5-4
d_gene: TRBD1
j_gene: TRBJ2-1
len: 16
CDR3aa: CASSPTGNRGRNEQFF
CDR3nt: TGTGCCAGCAGCCCTACCGGCAACAGGGGGCGCAATGAGCAGTTCTTC

abundance: .
v_gene: TRBV7-2
d_gene: TRBD2
j_gene: TRBJ2-7
len: 14
CDR3aa: CASSSEVGRYEQYF
CDR3nt: TGTGCCAGCAGCTCGGAGGTCGGGAGGTACGAGCAGTACTTC

abundance: .
v_gene: TRBV11-3
d_gene: TRBD1
j_gene: TRBJ2-2
len: 15
CDR3aa: CASSSGQGPTGELFF
CDR3nt: TGTGCCAGCAGCTCGGGACAGGGACCCACCGGGGAGCTGTTTTTT

abundance: few
v_gene: TRBV9
d_gene: TRBD1
j_gene: TRBJ2-1
len: 17
CDR3aa: CASSGPPSGTGGREQFF
CDR3nt: TGTGCCAGCAGCGGACCCCCGTCCGGGACAGGGGGCCGTGAGCAGTTCTTC

abundance: few
v_gene: TRBV7-8
d_gene: TRBD1
j_gene: TRBJ1-2
len: 15
CDR3aa: CASSPRGQPNYGYTF
CDR3nt: TGTGCCAGCAGCCCTAGGGGGCAACCTAACTATGGCTACACCTTC

abundance: few
v_gene: TRBV5-4
d_gene: TRBD1
j_gene: TRBJ2-7
len: 16
CDR3aa: CASSALQGAPPGEQYF
CDR3nt: TGTGCCAGCAGCGCACTACAGGGGGCGCCGCCGGGCGAGCAGTACTTC

abundance: many
v_gene: TRBV7-9
d_gene: .
j_gene: TRBJ2-1
len: 15
CDR3aa: CASSLNGGLDNEQFF
CDR3nt: TGTGCCAGCAGCCTAAACGGGGGGCTAGACAATGAGCAGTTCTTC

abundance: few
v_gene: TRBV7-2
d_gene: .
j_gene: TRBJ2-3
len: 12
CDR3aa: CASSPYADTQYF
CDR3nt: TGTGCCAGCAGCCCCTACGCAGATACGCAGTATTTT

abundance: many
v_gene: TRBV5-1
d_gene: TRBD1
j_gene: TRBJ2-1
len: 15
CDR3aa: CASSLTGQGSNEQFF
CDR3nt: TGCGCCAGCAGCCTCACCGGACAGGGCTCCAATGAGCAGTTCTTC

abundance: .
v_gene: TRBV28
d_gene: .
j_gene: TRBJ1-2
len: 11
CDR3aa: CASSLTGGYTF
CDR3nt: TGTGCCAGCAGTTTAACCGGCGGCTACACCTTC

abundance: .
v_gene: TRBV7-2
d_gene: TRBD1
j_gene: TRBJ1-1
len: 14
CDR3aa: CASSRTGGFTEAFF
CDR3nt: TGTGCCAGCAGCCGTACAGGGGGCTTTACTGAAGCTTTCTTT

abundance: many
v_gene: TRBV7-9
d_gene: TRBD1
j_gene: TRBJ1-4
len: 14
CDR3aa: CASSEQGALGKLFF
CDR3nt: TGTGCCAGCAGCGAACAGGGGGCGCTGGGAAAACTGTTTTTT

abundance: .
v_gene: TRBV18
d_gene: .
j_gene: TRBJ1-1
len: 14
CDR3aa: CASSPTDLNTEAFF
CDR3nt: TGTGCCAGCTCACCGACCGACCTGAACACTGAAGCTTTCTTT

abundance: few
v_gene: TRBV4-3
d_gene: .
j_gene: TRBJ2-3
len: 16
CDR3aa: CASSQDSFSVADTQYF
CDR3nt: TGCGCCAGCAGCCAAGACTCCTTCAGCGTAGCAGATACGCAGTATTTT

abundance: .
v_gene: TRBV19
d_gene: .
j_gene: TRBJ2-7
len: 11
CDR3aa: CATSFLYEQYF
CDR3nt: TGTGCCACCTCCTTTCTCTACGAGCAGTACTTC

abundance: .
v_gene: TRBV7-9
d_gene: TRBD2
j_gene: TRBJ2-1
len: 14
CDR3aa: CASSLAAGGNEQFF
CDR3nt: TGTGCCAGCAGCTTAGCGGCGGGGGGCAATGAGCAGTTCTTC